The 5 T cell receptor beta chains listed next were all sequenced from one sample in a study of blood T cell repertoires in COVID-19. Some clones are missing from TCRdb's copy, which holds only in-frame ones; the method was immunoSEQ multiplex PCR. The sample lists 470,000 or so clones, approximately 90% seen once, with roughly 4% in the top ten. The specimen sequenced was peripheral blood. The receptor source for this set is a woman aged 25 to 45 with acute or convalescent COVID-19.

The chain links TRBV3-1 (or the pseudogene TRBV3-2) to TRBJ1-6; 9 positions match TRBD1. The junction had 16 bases not matched to a gene; V was cut back by 0 bases and J by 7 bases. The CDR3 consists of 20 residues. Germline V gene sequence: CDR1 LGHDT, CDR2 YNNKEL (reference sequence). The CDR3 here is CASSQEGTGFFLVGNSPLHF. The CDR3 region has the DNA TGTGCCAGCAGCCAAGAGGGGACAGGGTTTTTCTTGGTGGGCAATTCACCCCTCCACTTT.

The chain uses TRBV5-1 and TRBJ1-4; D might be TRBD1 (5 bases). V shed 1 base and J shed 8 bases, with 15 bases lying between them. Germline V gene data show CDR1 as SGHRS and CDR2 as YFSETQ. The CDR3 spans 15 residues. The CDR3 loop is CASSLLFGAGEKLFF. The CDR3 DNA reads as TGCGCCAGCAGCTTGCTGTTTGGGGCTGGGGAAAAACTGTTTTTT. Combining the CDR3 with reference TRBV5-1 and TRBJ1-4 gives the whole variable domain KAGVTQTPRYLIKTRGQQVTLSCSPISGHRSVSWYQQTPGQGLQFLFEYFSETQRNKGNFPGRFSGRQFSNSRSEMNVSTLELGDSALYLCASSLLFGAGEKLFFGSGTQLSVL.

V is TRBV4-1 and J is TRBJ1-2, with TRBD1 as a possible D gene (6 bases). From germline, CDR1 is MGHRA and CDR2 YSYEKL. The CDR3 consists of 14 residues. The ends were cut back, 4 bases at V and 4 bases at J, with 13 bases in the middle. Here the CDR3 DNA reads TGCGCCAGCAGCCGGTCACAGGGCTCCTATGGCTACACCTTC. Its protein is CASSRSQGSYGYTF.

The chain links TRBV2 to TRBJ1-5; 7 positions match TRBD1. Germline V gene sequence: CDR1 SNHLY, CDR2 FYNNEI. V lost 8 bases to trimming and J lost 0 bases; unmatched junction nucleotides: 7. This CDR3 is built from 15 residues. CDR3 sequence (DNA): TGTGCCAGCGGAGGGACAGCAAATAGCAATCAGCCCCAGCATTTT. Protein sequence: CASGGTANSNQPQHF. The whole variable domain, filled in from reference TRBV2 and TRBJ1-5, reads EPEVTQTPSHQVTQMGQEVILRCVPISNHLYFYWYRQILGQKVEFLVSFYNNEISEKSEIFDDQFSVERPDGSNFTLKIRSTKLEDSAMYFCASGGTANSNQPQHFGDGTRLSIL.

CDR3 coding DNA: TGTGCCAGCAGCTTAGTTGCGGGGGGGGGTACGCAGTACTTC. This sequence encodes CASSLVAGGGTQYF. V gene TRBV7-6 combines with J gene TRBJ2-7; 9 bases are shared with TRBD2. CDR3 length: 14 residues. V dropped 1 base and J dropped 9; count of bases not matched to a gene: 7. Germline-derived CDR1 and CDR2 are SGHVS and FNYEAQ.